The entry below describes one T cell receptor (beta chain). The data are from a study of technical replicates of blood from a few donors. Some clones are missing from TCRdb's copy, which holds only in-frame ones; the method was immunoSEQ multiplex PCR. This sample yields 75,000 to 85,000 clones, of which about 81% are seen a single time; roughly 3.9% belongs to the top ten. The V and J ends lost 3 bases and 4 bases, in that order; junction bases with no gene match: 6. CDR3 size: 14 residues. Germline V gene lookup returns CDR1 SGHRS and CDR2 YFSETQ. This chain uses TRBV5-1 with TRBJ2-5; 7 bases fit TRBD1. Source material: PBMCs. The origin of this receptor is a human donor in good health. Some clones in this sample may be carry-over from other donors' samples. This chain's CDR3 is CASSSGQAGETQYF. CDR3 sequence (DNA): TGCGCCAGCAGCTCTGGACAGGCCGGAGAGACCCAGTACTTC. Full variable domain (remainder filled in from reference TRBV5-1 and TRBJ2-5): KAGVTQTPRYLIKTRGQQVTLSCSPISGHRSVSWYQQTPGQGLQFLFEYFSETQRNKGNFPGRFSGRQFSNSRSEMNVSTLELGDSALYLCASSSGQAGETQYFGPGTRLLVL.